These 16 T cell receptor beta chains share one sample of origin, sequenced in a study of cytomegalovirus exposure and HLA in healthy donors. The PCR used 60 Vbeta and 13 Jbeta primers. Repertoires were generated with immunoSEQ multiplex PCR, while TCRdb's copy carries only in-frame clones and drops some. The repertoire holds 120,000 to 150,000 clones, with around 79% as singletons. Sequenced: PBMCs. Every receptor here comes from a woman between 40 and 55 years old in good health and CMV-seropositive.

V is TRBV6-5 and J is TRBJ1-1; no firm D call. Germline assignment: CDR1 MNHEY and CDR2 SVGAGI. The CDR3 spans 14 residues. Trimming took off 7 bases at V and 3 bases at J, with 15 bases between the two ends. CDR3 region: CASKFTEEHTEAFF. For the CDR3, the DNA is TGTGCCAGCAAGTTTACGGAGGAGCACACTGAAGCTTTCTTT.

The gene calls are TRBV6-1 and TRBJ1-1, with unresolved D. In germline, CDR1 is MNHNS, CDR2 SASEGT. CDR3 size: 14 residues. Trimming removed 1 base at V and 4 bases at J, with 10 bases between. CDR3: CASSEVPPSTEAFF. DNA of the CDR3: TGTGCCAGCAGTGAAGTTCCCCCTTCCACTGAAGCTTTCTTT.

This clone was seen a single time. The genes are TRBV28 and TRBJ1-1; weak D call: TRBD1 (6 bases). The CDR3 is 13 residues long. The V gene lost 4 bases and the J gene lost 5 bases, with 11 bases spanning the gap. From germline, CDR1 is MDHEN and CDR2 SYDVKM. This CDR3 is CASSSGQWTEAFF. For the CDR3, the DNA is TGTGCCAGCAGTTCCGGACAGTGGACTGAAGCTTTCTTT.

The chain has TRBV7-2 and TRBJ2-7; 7 nucleotides agree with TRBD1. This CDR3 region has 15 residues. V gave up 2 bases and J gave up 1 base; unmatched junction bases: 5. Germline CDR1 and CDR2: SGHTA and FQGNSA. CDR3 residues: CASSLRGDSSYEQYF. Written as DNA, the CDR3 is TGTGCCAGCAGCTTAAGAGGGGACAGTTCCTACGAGCAGTACTTC.

The V call is TRBV29-1, the J call TRBJ1-6; D unclear. CDR3 length equals 14 residues. The ends were cut back, 3 bases at V and 10 bases at J, with 16 bases in the middle. CDR1 and CDR2 from the germline V gene are SQVTM and ANQGSEA. The chain's CDR3 is CSVEVDNYPSPLHF. The DNA for the CDR3 is TGCAGCGTTGAGGTGGATAACTACCCGTCACCCCTCCACTTT.

This clone was recorded once. The V and J genes are TRBV9 and TRBJ2-2; 7 bases map to TRBD1. Germline CDR1 reads SGDLS; CDR2 reads YYNGEE. V lost 3 bases to trimming and J lost 1 base; unmatched junction nucleotides: 3. CDR3 length equals 15 residues. CDR3 sequence (DNA): TGTGCCAGCAGCGCGAGACAGGGGAACACCGGGGAGCTGTTTTTT. Translated: CASSARQGNTGELFF.

The count of this clone is one. J is TRBJ2-6 and V is TRBV18; D is perhaps TRBD1 (6 bases). Deletions cut 6 bases from V and 4 bases from J, with 16 bases between. CDR3 length equals 16 residues. The V gene's germline CDR1 is KGHSH and CDR2 LQKENI. The CDR3 bases are TGTGCCAGCTCCCAGATACAGGGCCTAGGGGCCAACGTCCTGACTTTC. Translating gives CASSQIQGLGANVLTF.

This sequence joins TRBV5-4 and TRBJ1-6, with 8 bases that match TRBD1. Trimming cost V 3 bases and J 5 bases; bases outside gene matches: 4. This CDR3 contains 15 residues. The germline V gene encodes CDR1 SGHNT and CDR2 YYREEE (reference sequence). CDR3 in DNA: TGTGCCAGCAGCTCGACAGGGGCCAATAATTCACCCCTCCACTTT. This encodes CASSSTGANNSPLHF. Full variable domain (missing parts from reference TRBV5-4 and TRBJ1-6): ETGVTQSPTHLIKTRGQQVTLRCSSQSGHNTVSWYQQALGQGPQFIFQYYREEENGRGNFPPRFSGLQFPNYSSELNVNALELDDSALYLCASSSTGANNSPLHFGNGTRLTVT.

This clone was picked up one time. CDR3 DNA: TGTGCCAGCAGCTTAGAGGGGAGTGGGCAGTACTTC. Translated: CASSLEGSGQYF. The chain recombines TRBV11-2 with TRBJ2-7, with TRBD2 as a possible D gene (5 bases). Germline CDR1 SGHAT, CDR2 FQNNGV. The CDR3 spans 12 residues. The V and J ends lost 0 bases and 9 bases respectively, with 9 bases between them.

As to this clone: Germline is not matched at one junction end, which may reflect a read error. The same CDR3 can be traced to other DNA sequences in this sample. The genes are TRBV6-1 and TRBJ2-7; possibly TRBD1 for D (6 bases). The CDR3 runs 14 residues. Looked up from germline, CDR1 is MNHNS and CDR2 is SASEGT. The CDR3 DNA is TGTGCCAGCAGCGAAGTGGGGGCCTCCTACGAGCAGTACTTC. Translating gives CASSEVGASYEQYF.

The rearrangement uses TRBV9 and TRBJ2-5, with D uncertain. There are 15 residues in the CDR3. Germline CDR1 reads SGDLS; CDR2 reads YYNGEE. Trimming cost V 0 bases and J 2 bases, with 11 bases left between them. Here the CDR3 DNA reads TGTGCCAGCAGCGTAGGGGTGGGCCCACAAGAGACCCAGTACTTC. It is translated as CASSVGVGPQETQYF.

As to this clone: Sequence at one end of the junction differs from germline and may be a read error. The chain combines TRBV9 with TRBJ1-1, with D unclear. Germline V gene data show CDR1 as SGDLS and CDR2 as YYNGEE. The CDR3 totals 14 residues. CDR3 sequence reads: CASSVLPENAEAFF. DNA for the CDR3: TGTGCCAGCAGCGTTCTCCCGGAGAACGCTGAAGCTTTCTTT.

The chain carries TRBV2 and TRBJ2-7, with D perhaps TRBD2 (5 bases). Trimming cost V 3 bases and J 6 bases, with 15 bases left between them. This CDR3 comprises 14 residues. Germline-derived CDR1 and CDR2 are SNHLY and FYNNEI. The CDR3: CASSDLGLLSEQYF. The CDR3 DNA reads TGTGCCAGCAGTGATTTAGGACTCCTCTCCGAGCAGTACTTC. Full variable domain (missing parts from reference TRBV2 and TRBJ2-7): EPEVTQTPSHQVTQMGQEVILRCVPISNHLYFYWYRQILGQKVEFLVSFYNNEISEKSEIFDDQFSVERPDGSNFTLKIRSTKLEDSAMYFCASSDLGLLSEQYFGPGTRLTVT.

V usage is TRBV27 and J usage is TRBJ2-1, with TRBD2 matching over 8 bases. Germline V CDR1 and CDR2: MNHEY, SMNVEV (reference sequence). This CDR3 has 16 residues. Germline trimming cut 2 bases from V and 7 bases from J; bases unmatched to any gene: 10. The CDR3 region has the DNA TGTGCCAGCAGTTTACTAGCAGCGGGGGTTGGGAATGAGCAGTTCTTC. Residues: CASSLLAAGVGNEQFF.

The CDR3 nucleotides are TGTGCCAGAAGCTGTCGACAGGGGCCCTCCTCACTAGGGGCAGATACGCAGTATTTT. This codes for CARSCRQGPSSLGADTQYF. V and J are TRBV5-3 and TRBJ2-3, with TRBD1 identical over 8 bases. Being an ORF, TRBV5-3 has a function that is uncertain. The CDR3 consists of 19 residues. Unmatched junction bases numbered 19, after V lost 3 bases and J lost 4 bases.

The rearrangement uses TRBV29-1 and TRBJ1-4; D call uncertain. Germline V gives CDR1 SQVTM, CDR2 ANQGSEA. Trimming removed 7 bases from V and 0 bases from J, with 12 bases in between. CDR3 length equals 14 residues. CDR3: CSGRPRTTNEKLFF. The CDR3 nucleotides are TGCAGCGGCCGCCCCAGGACAACTAATGAAAAACTGTTTTTT.